This T cell receptor (beta chain) stems from a study of cytomegalovirus exposure and HLA in healthy donors. Regarding the study as a whole: The records held CMV serostatus as the only immune exposure information.

The CDR3 has 14 amino acids. Germline loops: CDR1 MGHRA, CDR2 YSYEKL. V trimming: 2 bases; J trimming: 6 bases; junction bases outside the gene matches: 2. The PCR had 60 Vbeta and 13 Jbeta primers. The assay was immunoSEQ multiplex PCR, and TCRdb's table has in-frame clones only and misses some. There are about 98,000 clones in the sample; over 70% occur only once, and over 9.5% lies in the top ten. Remarks on this clone: The target antigen is unknown.

Sequenced input: PBMCs. The sequence was obtained from a man aged 18 to 29 in good health and CMV-seropositive. This chain uses TRBV4-1 with TRBJ2-2, with 8 bases fitting TRBD1. CDR3 in DNA: TGCGCCAGCAGCCAACGGACAGGGCCCGGGGAGCTGTTTTTT. Amino acid sequence: CASSQRTGPGELFF.